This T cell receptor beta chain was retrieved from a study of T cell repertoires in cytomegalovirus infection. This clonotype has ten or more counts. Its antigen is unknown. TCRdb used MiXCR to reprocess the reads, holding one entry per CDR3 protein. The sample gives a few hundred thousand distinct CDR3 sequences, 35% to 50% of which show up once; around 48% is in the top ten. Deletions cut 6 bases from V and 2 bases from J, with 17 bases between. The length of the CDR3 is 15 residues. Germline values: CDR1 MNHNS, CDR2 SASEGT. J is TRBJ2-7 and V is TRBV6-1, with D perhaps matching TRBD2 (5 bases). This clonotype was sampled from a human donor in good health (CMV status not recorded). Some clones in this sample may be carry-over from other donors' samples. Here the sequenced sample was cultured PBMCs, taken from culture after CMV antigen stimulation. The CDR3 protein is CASSPKRPGAYEQYF. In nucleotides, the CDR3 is TGTGCCAGCAGCCCGAAACGACCCGGGGCCTACGAGCAGTACTTC.